The 4 T cell receptor beta chains below were found in one sample sequenced in a study of regulatory T cells in long-lasting Graves disease. As for time point: persistent/refractory GD, antithyroid drugs over 5 years with positive TRAb. The authors made the TCR library using RNA they extracted from PBMCs. Building of the TCR beta libraries involved iRepertoire HTBI primers and Arm-PCR of CDR3 regions. TCRdb redid the calling of the multiplex PCR reads with MiXCR, one entry per CDR3 protein. Of around 460,000 distinct CDR3 sequences detected, around a fifth appear once; the ten largest clones hold roughly 14%. This material consisted of peripheral blood mononuclear cells (PBMCs), taken when the disease was refractory, from a patient treated with antithyroid drugs. Every receptor here comes from a female donor with Graves disease.

This chain uses TRBV5-5 with TRBJ2-7; D ambiguous. The V and J ends lost 0 bases and 2 bases respectively, with 6 bases between them. From germline, CDR1 is SGHKS and CDR2 YYEKEE (reference sequence). This CDR3 has 13 residues. The CDR3 region has the DNA TGTGCCAGCAGCTTGGTCCAGACCTACGAGCAGTACTTC. It codes for CASSLVQTYEQYF.

The chain recombines TRBV18 with TRBJ1-2, with a possible D match to TRBD1 (5 bases). Trimming took off 3 bases at V and 6 bases at J, with 14 bases between the two ends. Germline V CDR1 and CDR2: KGHSH, LQKENI. This CDR3 is 14 amino acids long. The CDR3 here is CASSPPRDGHGYTF. In nucleotides, the CDR3 is TGTGCCAGCTCACCTCCCCGGGACGGCCATGGCTACACCTTC.

The table lists this clonotype with many counts. The rearrangement joins TRBV2 to TRBJ1-1, with TRBD1 matching over 9 bases. Germline loops: CDR1 SNHLY, CDR2 FYNNEI. The length of the CDR3 is 14 residues. The J segment lost 0 bases and the V segment lost 6 bases, leaving 2 bases of the junction unmatched. Here the CDR3 reads CASSGTGLNTEAFF. CDR3 DNA sequence: TGTGCCAGCAGCGGGACAGGGCTGAACACTGAAGCTTTCTTT.

This clonotype appeared many times. This chain connects TRBV28 to TRBJ2-7; TRBD1 agrees at 7 bases. In germline, CDR1 is MDHEN, CDR2 SYDVKM. Losses at the gene ends were 4 bases for V and 7 bases for J; bases not matched to a gene: 7. This CDR3 spans 13 amino acids. CDR3 coding DNA: TGTGCCAGCAGTTCTACAGGGGCGCGGGAGCAGTACTTC. Protein sequence: CASSSTGAREQYF.